The 26 T cell receptor beta chains presented below share a single source sample, sequenced in a study of T cells in Graves' hyperthyroidism and ophthalmopathy (dated by TCRdb to the late 2010s). Libraries were made using multiplex PCR. Sequencing took place on an Illumina HiSeq 2000. The TCR beta CDR3 regions were amplified from RNA transcripts. The first round of RT-PCR for the TCR CDR3 was performed with the HTBI primer set and the Qiagen OneStep RT-PCR kit. Clones were called with MiXCR by TCRdb after fastp trimmed the public reads at Q25, and only in-frame beta chains were retained. Each CDR3 protein appears once, grouped with its most common genes and DNA. Within this sample are a few hundred thousand distinct CDR3 sequences, with under 60% of them counted one time only. The ten largest clones add up to 7.5% to 8.5% of the sample. Sequencing was done on a sample of peripheral blood or thyroid tissue (not recorded which). The receptors stem from a woman aged 18-29 years with Graves' hyperthyroidism.

This clonotype appeared many times. The V gene is TRBV5-1, the J gene TRBJ2-5; D remains ambiguous. The V gene lost 4 bases and the J gene lost 7 bases, with 8 bases spanning the gap. CDR1 and CDR2 from the germline V gene are SGHRS and YFSETQ. There are 11 residues in the CDR3. CDR3 in DNA: TGCGCCAGCAGCGATCTTGGGACCCAGTACTTC. Amino acids: CASSDLGTQYF.

Remarks on this clonotype: Possible read error: a much larger clone is one base away. Here the CDR3 DNA reads TGTGCCAGCAGTTTAACGGGGCAGTCCGAGCAGTACTTC. Its translation: CASSLTGQSEQYF. The chain recombines TRBV7-3 with TRBJ2-7, with D perhaps assigned TRBD1 or TRBD2 (5 bases each). CDR1 SGHTA and CDR2 FQGTGA come from the germline V gene. This CDR3 is 13 amino acids long.

This chain links TRBV29-1 with TRBJ2-5; D ambiguous. The CDR3 contains 10 residues. Germline values: CDR1 SQVTM, CDR2 ANQGSEA. V was pared by 8 bases and J by 5 bases, with 9 bases between. The CDR3 loop reads CSFGWETQYF. CDR3 DNA: TGCAGCTTCGGATGGGAGACCCAGTACTTC.

In nucleotides, the CDR3 is TGTGCCAGCACCTCCGGGACAGGTTTGAACGAAAAACTGTTTTTT. Its protein is CASTSGTGLNEKLFF. The chain combines TRBV6-5 with TRBJ1-4, with 8 positions matching TRBD1. Germline CDR1 reads MNHEY; CDR2 reads SVGAGI. The CDR3 spans 15 residues. J was trimmed by 8 bases and V by 7 bases; bases with no gene match: 12.

The gene calls are TRBV10-3 and TRBJ1-5; D not certain. The CDR3 sequence is 13 residues long. Trimming shortened V by 6 bases and J by 10 bases, and 16 bases separated the two germline ends. The germline CDR1 and CDR2 sequences are ENHRY and SYGVKD. Here the CDR3 DNA reads TGTGCCATCAGGGCGACGGAACATTCACCCCAGCATTTT. This translates into CAIRATEHSPQHF.

The rearrangement joins TRBV29-1 to TRBJ2-5, with TRBD1 matching 7 bases. Germline CDR1 SQVTM, CDR2 ANQGSEA. V lost 8 bases, J lost 3 bases, and 9 bases stayed unmatched. The CDR3 length is 13 residues. The CDR3 is CSILTGLEETQYF. The DNA for the CDR3 is TGCAGCATCCTGACAGGGTTAGAAGAGACCCAGTACTTC.

This clonotype was found many times. The chain combines TRBV5-1 with TRBJ2-1, with no clear D. The CDR3 sequence is 11 residues long. The germline V gene has CDR1 SGHRS and CDR2 YFSETQ. The V end was cut by 4 bases, the J end by 10 bases, with 9 bases between. The CDR3 spells CASSPGDEQFF. The DNA of the CDR3 is TGCGCCAGCAGCCCTGGAGACGAGCAGTTCTTC.

The chain couples TRBV11-2 to TRBJ2-5; 11 bases agree with TRBD2. This CDR3 is built from 17 residues. J was trimmed by 1 base and V by 4 bases; bases with no gene match: 8. Germline CDR1 reads SGHAT; CDR2 reads FQNNGV. This chain's CDR3 is CASSWLAGGPTQETQYF. CDR3 DNA sequence: TGTGCCAGCAGCTGGCTAGCGGGAGGACCCACCCAAGAGACCCAGTACTTC. Full variable domain (outside the CDR3, taken from reference TRBV11-2 and TRBJ2-5): EAGVAQSPRYKIIEKRQSVAFWCNPISGHATLYWYQQILGQGPKLLIQFQNNGVVDDSQLPKDRFSAERLKGVDSTLKIQPAKLEDSAVYLCASSWLAGGPTQETQYFGPGTRLLVL.

This clonotype has a count of ten or more. The rearrangement joins TRBV10-2 to TRBJ2-7; 8 nucleotides line up with TRBD2. The ends lost 5 bases at V and 2 bases at J; junction bases unmatched: 8. CDR1 is WSHSY, CDR2 SAAADI, per germline. The CDR3 has 15 amino acids. The CDR3 DNA is TGCGCCAGCAGTAATCGAGCGGGAGCTACCTACGAGCAGTACTTC. This translates into CASSNRAGATYEQYF.

This clonotype has a count of ten or more. The chain couples TRBV10-3 to TRBJ1-4, with a tentative D call TRBD1 (5 bases). Germline V lookup: CDR1 ENHRY, CDR2 SYGVKD. This CDR3 is built from 15 residues. Trimming shortened V by 3 bases and J by 5 bases, and 13 bases separated the two germline ends. The CDR3, as DNA: TGTGCCATCAGTGACCGGGACCGGCCGAATGAAAAACTGTTTTTT. Protein: CAISDRDRPNEKLFF.

This clonotype was counted between two and nine times. The chain uses TRBV7-2 and TRBJ2-7; D possibly matches TRBD1 or TRBD2 (5 bases each). The end of the DNA fits TRBJ2-4 better, so the J call may be wrong. The germline CDR1 and CDR2 sequences are SGHTA and FQGNSA. This CDR3 is 14 amino acids long. The CDR3: CASSSGDPVSIQYF. CDR3 nucleotide sequence: TGTGCCAGCAGCTCCGGGGACCCCGTGAGCATTCAGTACTTC.

The table lists this clonotype with a few counts. CDR3 in amino acids: CASSHGAGEGYEQYF. CDR3 nucleotide sequence: TGTGCCAGCAGCCATGGAGCGGGAGAAGGCTACGAGCAGTACTTC. The genes are TRBV3-1 and TRBJ2-7; 8 bases are a match to TRBD2. Germline V gene sequence: CDR1 LGHDT, CDR2 YNNKEL (reference sequence). Trimming at V came to 3 bases and at J to 3 bases, leaving 7 bases not matched to a gene. The CDR3 runs to 15 residues.

In this sample, this clonotype turned up once. The chain uses TRBV10-2 and TRBJ1-1; tentatively, D is TRBD1 (6 bases). Trimming removed 4 bases from V and 1 base from J, with 13 bases in between. Germline V CDR1 and CDR2: WSHSY, SAAADI. The CDR3 has 15 residues. CDR3 nucleotide sequence: TGCGCCAGCAGTGGGGTCAGGGGAGGGAACACTGAAGCTTTCTTT. The encoded protein is CASSGVRGGNTEAFF.

There are many counts of this clonotype. CDR3 coding DNA: TGTGCCAGCAGCTCTTTTACTAGCGGGAGAGGAGAGACCCAGTACTTC. Translated, it gives CASSSFTSGRGETQYF. The V call is TRBV11-2, the J call TRBJ2-5, with 11 bases aligning to TRBD2. This CDR3 has 16 residues. V dropped 4 bases and J dropped 4; count of bases not matched to a gene: 8. Germline CDR1 SGHAT, CDR2 FQNNGV.

In its sample, this clonotype was seen many times. The chain is built from TRBV12-3 or TRBV12-4 and TRBJ2-6; D remains ambiguous. This CDR3 spans 16 amino acids. Trimming removed 3 bases at V and 2 bases at J, with 11 bases between. The CDR3 sequence is CASSLKGSAGANVLTF. The CDR3 coding sequence is TGTGCCAGCAGTTTGAAGGGTTCAGCTGGGGCCAACGTCCTGACTTTC.

As concerns this clonotype: At one boundary the junction diverges from the germline segment, which might be a read error. J is TRBJ2-7 and V is TRBV2, with 9 bases lining up with TRBD2. This CDR3 is 17 amino acids long. Germline loops: CDR1 SNHLY, CDR2 FYNNEI. Here the CDR3 DNA reads TGTGCCACCAGTGATTACTTAGCGGGAGATGATAGCAATGAGCAGTACTTC. It codes for CATSDYLAGDDSNEQYF.

The V gene is TRBV30, the J gene TRBJ1-5, with D possibly being TRBD1 (6 bases). This CDR3 has 13 residues. V gave up 5 bases and J gave up 7 bases, with 15 bases separating them. Germline V gives CDR1 GTSNPN, CDR2 SVGIG (reference sequence). The CDR3, as DNA: TGTGCCTGGGCCCCGGGGAGGGGGCAGCCCCAGCATTTT. Its translation is CAWAPGRGQPQHF.

The chain couples TRBV7-2 to TRBJ2-5; perhaps TRBD1 as D (6 bases). Germline CDR1 reads SGHTA; CDR2 reads FQGNSA. V gave up 0 bases and J gave up 2 bases, with 10 bases separating them. CDR3 size: 15 residues. The DNA for the CDR3 is TGTGCCAGCAGCTTAGCCAGGGACATACAAGAGACCCAGTACTTC. Protein sequence: CASSLARDIQETQYF. The entire variable domain, with the rest obtained from reference TRBV7-2 and TRBJ2-5, is as follows: GAGVSQSPSNKVTEKGKDVELRCDPISGHTALYWYRQSLGQGLEFLIYFQGNSAPDKSGLPSDRFSAERTGGSVSTLTIQRTQQEDSAVYLCASSLARDIQETQYFGPGTRLLVL.

This chain links TRBV10-3 with TRBJ2-3; D ambiguous. Germline loops: CDR1 ENHRY, CDR2 SYGVKD. With 6 bases removed from V and 0 bases from J, the gap between germline ends came to 10 bases. This CDR3 has 14 amino acids. The CDR3 spells CAIRAASSTDTQYF. The CDR3 DNA is TGTGCCATCAGAGCCGCATCTAGCACAGATACGCAGTATTTT.

This clonotype was seen many times. The chain links TRBV12-3 or TRBV12-4 to TRBJ2-7; either TRBD1 or TRBD2 may supply D (6 bases each). CDR3 size: 16 residues. The ends were cut back, 2 bases at V and 2 bases at J, with 16 bases in the middle. The DNA of the CDR3 is TGTGCCAGCAGTTTATATGGAGGCGGGACACCCTACGAGCAGTACTTC. This encodes CASSLYGGGTPYEQYF.

This chain uses TRBV7-2 with TRBJ1-5; tentative D call: TRBD1 (5 bases). Trimming shortened V by 4 bases and J by 9 bases, and 22 bases separated the two germline ends. Germline V gives CDR1 SGHTA, CDR2 FQGNSA. CDR3 length: 16 amino acids. This CDR3 reads CASSWTSGGFDRPQHF. Written as DNA, the CDR3 is TGTGCCAGCAGCTGGACTAGCGGGGGGTTCGATCGGCCCCAGCATTTT.

This clonotype was counted ten times or more. The chain carries TRBV20-1 and TRBJ2-7; D is unclear. CDR3 size: 12 residues. Deletions cut 0 bases from V and 3 bases from J, with 6 bases between. CDR1 DFQATT and CDR2 SNEGSKA come from the germline V gene (reference sequence). The CDR3 DNA follows: TGCAGTGCTAGAGAGACCCTCTACGAGCAGTACTTC. Protein sequence: CSARETLYEQYF.

The chain links TRBV10-3 to TRBJ1-5; D might be TRBD1 (5 bases). With 7 bases removed from V and 2 bases from J, the gap between germline ends came to 9 bases. There are 13 residues in the CDR3. Germline-derived CDR1 and CDR2 are ENHRY and SYGVKD. The DNA of the CDR3 is TGTGCCATCAAGGGAGGGGGCAATCAGCCCCAGCATTTT. This translates into CAIKGGGNQPQHF.

This chain links TRBV2 with TRBJ1-5, with a weak D call TRBD1 (6 bases). Germline V gene sequence: CDR1 SNHLY, CDR2 FYNNEI. This CDR3 is built from 16 residues. V lost 7 bases and J 1 base, leaving 17 bases between the germline ends. As DNA, the CDR3 is TGTGCCAGCACCACTAGCGGGGGCGGGAGCAATCAGCCCCAGCATTTT. Translating it yields CASTTSGGGSNQPQHF.

In this sample, this clonotype turned up once. The V gene is TRBV7-8, the J gene TRBJ1-3; no definite D call. The CDR3 runs to 14 residues. V dropped 2 bases and J dropped 8 bases, with 13 bases sitting between them. Germline CDR1 is SGHVS and CDR2 is FQNEAQ. The CDR3 nucleotides read TGTGCCAGCAGCTTATCGACCTGGTGTTACACCATATATTTT. It encodes CASSLSTWCYTIYF.

On this clonotype itself: The CDR3 ends on some other residue instead of the conserved phenylalanine or tryptophan, so this is likely a read error. The chain links TRBV12-3 or TRBV12-4 to TRBJ1-1; D is uncertain. The CDR3 runs to 13 residues. The V end was cut by 8 bases, the J end by 7 bases, with 17 bases between. CDR3 in DNA: TGTGCCAGCTCACCAGCGGGGAGAGGTGAAGCTTTCCTT. Translating it yields CASSPAGRGEAFL.